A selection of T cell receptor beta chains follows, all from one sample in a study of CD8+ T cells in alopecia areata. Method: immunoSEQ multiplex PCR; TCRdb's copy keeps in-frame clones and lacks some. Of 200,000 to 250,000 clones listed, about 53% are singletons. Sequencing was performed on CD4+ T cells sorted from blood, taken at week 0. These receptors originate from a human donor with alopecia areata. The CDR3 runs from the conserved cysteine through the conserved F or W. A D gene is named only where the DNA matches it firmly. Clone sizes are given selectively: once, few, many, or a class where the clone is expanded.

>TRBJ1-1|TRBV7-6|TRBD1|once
CASSLGGTGRSTEAFF
TGTGCCAGCAGCTTAGGCGGGACAGGGCGGTCAACTGAAGCTTTCTTT
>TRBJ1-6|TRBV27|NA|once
CASSERSSYNSPLHF
TGTGCCAGCAGTGAGAGGAGCTCCTATAATTCACCCCTCCACTTT
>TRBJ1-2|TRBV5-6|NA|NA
CASSLYEGVGYTF
TGTGCCAGCAGCTTGTATGAAGGGGTTGGCTACACCTTC
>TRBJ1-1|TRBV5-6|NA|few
CASSLWDAEAFF
TGTGCCAGCAGCCTATGGGACGCTGAAGCTTTCTTT
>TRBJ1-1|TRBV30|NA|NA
CAWKQGQNTEAFF
TGTGCCTGGAAACAGGGCCAGAACACTGAAGCTTTCTTT
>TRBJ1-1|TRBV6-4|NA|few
CASSASAGAEAFF
TGTGCCAGCAGTGCCAGCGCCGGGGCTGAAGCTTTCTTT
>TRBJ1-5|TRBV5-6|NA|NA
CASSGVGNQPQHF
TGTGCCAGCAGTGGGGTGGGGAATCAGCCCCAGCATTTT
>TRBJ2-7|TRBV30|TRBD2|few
CAWKKGGGPQYF
TGTGCCTGGAAAAAGGGCGGGGGTCCGCAGTACTTC
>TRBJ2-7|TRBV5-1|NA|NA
CASSLGVSYEQYF
TGCGCCAGCAGCTTGGGGGTTTCCTACGAGCAGTACTTC
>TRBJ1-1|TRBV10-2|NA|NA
CASSEEGTEAFF
TGCGCCAGCAGTGAAGAGGGCACTGAAGCTTTCTTT
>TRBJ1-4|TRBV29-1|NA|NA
CSVVTGWTNEKLFF
TGCAGCGTTGTGACAGGATGGACTAATGAAAAACTGTTTTTT
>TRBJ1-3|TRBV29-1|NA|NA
CSASVGLGSGNTIYF
TGCAGCGCCTCCGTCGGGCTCGGCTCTGGAAACACCATATATTTT
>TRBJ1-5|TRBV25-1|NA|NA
CASSEWGGGAPQHF
TGTGCCAGCAGTGAATGGGGCGGGGGGGCGCCCCAGCATTTT